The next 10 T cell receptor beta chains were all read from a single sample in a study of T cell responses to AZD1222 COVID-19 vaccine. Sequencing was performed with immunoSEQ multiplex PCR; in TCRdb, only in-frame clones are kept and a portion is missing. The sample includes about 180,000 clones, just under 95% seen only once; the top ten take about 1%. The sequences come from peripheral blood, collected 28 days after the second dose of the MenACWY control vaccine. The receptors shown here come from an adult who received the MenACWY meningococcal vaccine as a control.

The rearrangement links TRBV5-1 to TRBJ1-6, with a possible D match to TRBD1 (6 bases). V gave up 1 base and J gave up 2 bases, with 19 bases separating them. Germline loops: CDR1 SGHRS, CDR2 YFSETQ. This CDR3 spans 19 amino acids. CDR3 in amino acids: CASSLRIGGGEAYNSPLHF. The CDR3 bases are TGCGCCAGCAGCTTGAGAATCGGCGGGGGCGAGGCCTATAATTCACCCCTCCACTTT.

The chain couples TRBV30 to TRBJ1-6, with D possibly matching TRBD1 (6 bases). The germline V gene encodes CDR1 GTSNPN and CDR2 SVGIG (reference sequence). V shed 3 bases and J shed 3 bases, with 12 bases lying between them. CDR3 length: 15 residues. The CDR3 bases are TGTGCCTGGAGGGCTGACAGGCTCTATAATTCACCCCTCCACTTT. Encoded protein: CAWRADRLYNSPLHF.

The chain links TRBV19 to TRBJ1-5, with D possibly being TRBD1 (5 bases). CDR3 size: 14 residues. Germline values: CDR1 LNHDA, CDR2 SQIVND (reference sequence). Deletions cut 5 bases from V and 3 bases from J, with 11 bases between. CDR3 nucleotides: TGTGCCAGTAGTCAGTACAGGTACAATCAGCCCCAGCATTTT. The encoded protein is CASSQYRYNQPQHF.

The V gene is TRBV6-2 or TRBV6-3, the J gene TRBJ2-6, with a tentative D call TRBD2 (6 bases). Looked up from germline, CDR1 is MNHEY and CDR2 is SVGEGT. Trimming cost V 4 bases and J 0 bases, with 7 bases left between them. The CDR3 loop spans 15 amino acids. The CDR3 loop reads CASSFGGSGANVLTF. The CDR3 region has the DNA TGTGCCAGCAGTTTCGGGGGCTCTGGGGCCAACGTCCTGACTTTC.

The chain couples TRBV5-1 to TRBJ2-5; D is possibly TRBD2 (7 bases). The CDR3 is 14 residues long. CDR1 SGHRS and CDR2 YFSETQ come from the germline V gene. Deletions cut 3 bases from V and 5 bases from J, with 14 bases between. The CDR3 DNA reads TGCGCCAGCAGCTGGGGCGGGGGCACGGAGACCCAGTACTTC. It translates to CASSWGGGTETQYF.

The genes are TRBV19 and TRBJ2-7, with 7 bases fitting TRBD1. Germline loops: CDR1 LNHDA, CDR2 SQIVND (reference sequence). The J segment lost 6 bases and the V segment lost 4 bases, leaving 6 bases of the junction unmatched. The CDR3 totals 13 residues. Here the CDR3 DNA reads TGTGCCAGTAGTACGGACAGGTCAGCCGAGCAGTACTTC. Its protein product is CASSTDRSAEQYF. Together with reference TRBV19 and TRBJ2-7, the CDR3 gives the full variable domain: DGGITQSPKYLFRKEGQNVTLSCEQNLNHDAMYWYRQDPGQGLRLIYYSQIVNDFQKGDIAEGYSVSREKKESFPLTVTSAQKNPTAFYLCASSTDRSAEQYFGPGTRLTVT.

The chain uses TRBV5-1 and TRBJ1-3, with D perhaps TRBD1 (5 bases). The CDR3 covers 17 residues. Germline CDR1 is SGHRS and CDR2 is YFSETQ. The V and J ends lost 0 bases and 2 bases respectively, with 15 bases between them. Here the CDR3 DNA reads TGCGCCAGCAGCTTGGAGGGGCCCGAGGGTCCTGGAAACACCATATATTTT. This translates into CASSLEGPEGPGNTIYF.

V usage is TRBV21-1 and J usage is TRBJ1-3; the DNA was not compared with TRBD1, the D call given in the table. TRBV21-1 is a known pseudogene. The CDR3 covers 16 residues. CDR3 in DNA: TGTGCCAGCAGCCCGGACAGCAAACACTCTGGAAACACCATATATTTT. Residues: CASSPDSKHSGNTIYF.

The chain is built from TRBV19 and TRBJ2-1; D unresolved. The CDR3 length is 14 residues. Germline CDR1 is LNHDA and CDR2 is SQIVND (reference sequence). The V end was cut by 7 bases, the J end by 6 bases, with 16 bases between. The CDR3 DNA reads TGTGCCAGTAAACTGGGCCTTAACTCCAATGAGCAGTTCTTC. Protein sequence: CASKLGLNSNEQFF.

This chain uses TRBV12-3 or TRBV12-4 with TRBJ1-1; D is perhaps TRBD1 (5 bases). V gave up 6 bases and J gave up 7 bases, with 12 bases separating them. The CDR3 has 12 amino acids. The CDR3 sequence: CASSPRGGEAFF. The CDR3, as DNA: TGTGCCAGCAGCCCGAGGGGTGGTGAAGCTTTCTTT.